These 15 T cell receptor beta chains share one sample of origin, sequenced in a study of shared clonotypes between healthy human individuals. Clones were read by immunoSEQ multiplex PCR, and TCRdb kept only the in-frame ones, dropping some. The table shows a few million clones, with roughly nine tenths occurring only once. The sequenced material came from naive CD4+ T cells sorted from blood. Subset meaning: CD45RA+ positively selected. The receptors originated from a man younger than 35 in good health.

This chain uses TRBV19 with TRBJ2-1; 7 bases are shared with TRBD2. The CDR3 sequence is 18 residues long. Losses at the gene ends were 4 bases for V and 0 bases for J; bases not matched to a gene: 12. Germline V gene data show CDR1 as LNHDA and CDR2 as SQIVND (reference sequence). The CDR3 DNA is TGTGCCAGTAGTACCCCTTCGGGCGGGGGTTACTCCTACAATGAGCAGTTCTTC. Translated, it gives CASSTPSGGGYSYNEQFF.

The rearrangement uses TRBV6-5 and TRBJ2-7, with no clear D. This CDR3 has 16 residues. The V gene's germline CDR1 is MNHEY and CDR2 SVGAGI. The V gene lost 0 bases and the J gene lost 2 bases, with 14 bases spanning the gap. This chain's CDR3 is CASSYSYRASAYEQYF. The DNA for the CDR3 is TGTGCCAGCAGTTACTCGTATCGGGCCTCAGCCTACGAGCAGTACTTC.

DNA for the CDR3: TGTGCCAGCAGCTTAGCGTACGGGGAGCTGTTTTTT. Protein product: CASSLAYGELFF. The V and J genes are TRBV11-1 and TRBJ2-2; no clear D. V was clipped by 0 bases and J by 7 bases, with 3 bases between them. The germline V gene encodes CDR1 SGHAT and CDR2 FQDESV (reference sequence). This CDR3 is built from 12 residues.

V and J are TRBV2 and TRBJ1-5; the match to TRBD1 covers 7 bases. There are 12 residues in the CDR3. The junction had 3 bases not matched to a gene; V was cut back by 8 bases and J by 5 bases. Germline V lookup: CDR1 SNHLY, CDR2 FYNNEI. CDR3 amino acids: CASQGVDQPQHF. CDR3 in DNA: TGTGCCAGCCAGGGGGTGGATCAGCCCCAGCATTTT.

The V and J genes are TRBV10-3 and TRBJ1-5, with a weak D call TRBD1 (5 bases). Germline V gene lookup returns CDR1 ENHRY and CDR2 SYGVKD. With 5 bases removed from V and 6 bases from J, the gap between germline ends came to 14 bases. This CDR3 has 14 amino acids. CDR3 coding DNA: TGTGCCATCAGTACCGGGACGGGAGGTCAGCCCCAGCATTTT. It is translated as CAISTGTGGQPQHF.

CDR3 nucleotide sequence: TGTGCCAGCAGGCAGGGGCGGTCCCAAGAGACCCAGTACTTC. It encodes CASRQGRSQETQYF. This chain joins TRBV6-1 and TRBJ2-5, with D tentatively TRBD1 (6 bases). Germline V gene lookup returns CDR1 MNHNS and CDR2 SASEGT. The CDR3 is 14 residues long. The V end was cut by 6 bases, the J end by 1 base, with 12 bases between.

This chain joins TRBV19 and TRBJ2-1; 7 nucleotides align to TRBD1. In germline, CDR1 is LNHDA, CDR2 SQIVND (reference sequence). CDR3 length equals 14 residues. V lost 5 bases to trimming and J lost 5 bases; unmatched junction nucleotides: 6. The CDR3 loop reads CASSLWDSDNEQFF. The CDR3 region has the DNA TGTGCCAGTAGTCTATGGGACAGCGACAATGAGCAGTTCTTC.

The chain recombines TRBV19 with TRBJ1-1, with 9 positions matching TRBD1. Germline V gene data show CDR1 as LNHDA and CDR2 as SQIVND (reference sequence). The CDR3 has 15 amino acids. V lost 2 bases to trimming and J lost 3 bases; unmatched junction nucleotides: 4. The CDR3 coding sequence is TGTGCCAGTAGTATAACAGGGGGCGCAGACACTGAAGCTTTCTTT. Amino acids: CASSITGGADTEAFF.

The chain links TRBV5-6 to TRBJ1-1; no reliable D call. The V gene's germline CDR1 is SGHDT and CDR2 YYEEEE. V was shortened by 1 base and J by 5 bases, with 12 bases between the two germline ends. The CDR3 consists of 14 residues. The CDR3, as DNA: TGTGCCAGCAGCTTGAGAAGATCCATAACTGAAGCTTTCTTT. Translated, it gives CASSLRRSITEAFF.

The rearrangement links TRBV5-5 to TRBJ2-2; D not resolved. The CDR3 length is 15 residues. Germline values: CDR1 SGHKS, CDR2 YYEKEE (reference sequence). V lost 0 bases, J lost 3 bases, and 9 bases lay in between. The CDR3 loop is CASSLVEIDTGELFF. CDR3 bases: TGTGCCAGCAGCTTGGTGGAGATAGACACCGGGGAGCTGTTTTTT.

The CDR3 sequence is CASSPTGGSNQPQHF. The CDR3 DNA follows: TGTGCCAGCAGTCCCACGGGGGGAAGCAATCAGCCCCAGCATTTT. The gene calls are TRBV27 and TRBJ1-5; possible D gene TRBD1, 5 bases. V lost 5 bases and J lost 1, with 12 bases in between. The CDR3 consists of 15 residues. Per germline, CDR1 MNHEY and CDR2 SMNVEV (reference sequence).

This clone was seen a single time. The chain couples TRBV6-5 to TRBJ1-5; D is unclear. Germline assignment: CDR1 MNHEY and CDR2 SVGAGI. This CDR3 is 14 amino acids long. V was pared by 7 bases and J by 0 bases, with 10 bases between. CDR3 bases: TGTGCCAGCACTTTAGACACTAGCAATCAGCCCCAGCATTTT. Encoded protein: CASTLDTSNQPQHF.

The chain uses TRBV19 and TRBJ2-2; 10 bases agree with TRBD1. Trimming took 4 bases from V and 6 from J; bases not matched to a gene: 2. There are 14 residues in the CDR3. Germline V gene data show CDR1 as LNHDA and CDR2 as SQIVND (reference sequence). CDR3 sequence reads: CASSRGQGSGELFF. In DNA, the CDR3 is TGTGCCAGTAGTAGGGGACAGGGGTCCGGGGAGCTGTTTTTT.

This chain links TRBV10-3 with TRBJ2-1; D might be TRBD2 (5 bases). This CDR3 contains 14 residues. V gave up 2 bases and J gave up 3 bases, with 8 bases separating them. The germline CDR1 and CDR2 sequences are ENHRY and SYGVKD. CDR3 in amino acids: CAISEGSDYNEQFF. CDR3 in DNA: TGTGCCATCAGTGAGGGTAGCGACTACAATGAGCAGTTCTTC.

The chain links TRBV19 to TRBJ2-1; 9 positions match TRBD1. The CDR3 covers 16 residues. The germline CDR1 and CDR2 sequences are LNHDA and SQIVND (reference sequence). Trimming at V came to 4 bases and at J to 4 bases, leaving 8 bases not matched to a gene. CDR3 in amino acids: CASSTIPGQGYNEQFF. DNA for the CDR3: TGTGCCAGTAGTACGATCCCGGGACAGGGATACAATGAGCAGTTCTTC.